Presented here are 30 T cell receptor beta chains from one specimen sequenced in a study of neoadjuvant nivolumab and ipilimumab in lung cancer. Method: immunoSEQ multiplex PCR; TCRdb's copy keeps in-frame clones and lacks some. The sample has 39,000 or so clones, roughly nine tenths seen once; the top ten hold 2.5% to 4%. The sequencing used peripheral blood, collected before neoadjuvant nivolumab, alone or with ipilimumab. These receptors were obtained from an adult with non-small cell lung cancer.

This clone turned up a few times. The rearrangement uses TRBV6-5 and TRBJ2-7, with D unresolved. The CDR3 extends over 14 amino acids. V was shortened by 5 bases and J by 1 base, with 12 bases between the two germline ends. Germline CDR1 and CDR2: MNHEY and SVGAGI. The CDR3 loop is CASSPEDASYEQYF. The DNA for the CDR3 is TGTGCCAGCAGTCCAGAGGACGCTTCCTACGAGCAGTACTTC.

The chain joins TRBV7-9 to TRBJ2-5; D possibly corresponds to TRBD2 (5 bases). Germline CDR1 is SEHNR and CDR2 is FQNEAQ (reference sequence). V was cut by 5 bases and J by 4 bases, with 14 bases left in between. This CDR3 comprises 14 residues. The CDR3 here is CASSPGSGSETQYF. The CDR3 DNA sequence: TGTGCCAGCAGCCCGGGGTCGGGTTCAGAGACCCAGTACTTC.

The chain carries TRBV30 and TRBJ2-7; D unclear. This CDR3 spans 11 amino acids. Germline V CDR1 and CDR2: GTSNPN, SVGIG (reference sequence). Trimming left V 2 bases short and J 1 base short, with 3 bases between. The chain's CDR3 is CAWSRSYEQYF. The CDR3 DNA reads TGTGCCTGGAGTCGATCCTACGAGCAGTACTTC.

The CDR3 loop reads CASSPPGGQRDTIYF. CDR3 bases: TGTGCCAGCTCACCACCGGGCGGGCAGAGGGACACCATATATTTT. The rearrangement uses TRBV18 and TRBJ1-3; D unresolved. The CDR3 covers 15 residues. Germline values: CDR1 KGHSH, CDR2 LQKENI. V was pared by 0 bases and J by 8 bases, with 14 bases between.

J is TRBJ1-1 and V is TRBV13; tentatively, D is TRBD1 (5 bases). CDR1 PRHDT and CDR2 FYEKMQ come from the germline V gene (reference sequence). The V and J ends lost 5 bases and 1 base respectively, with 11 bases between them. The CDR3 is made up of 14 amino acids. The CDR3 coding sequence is TGTGCCAGCAGCCCGGGACTGACGAACACTGAAGCTTTCTTT. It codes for CASSPGLTNTEAFF.

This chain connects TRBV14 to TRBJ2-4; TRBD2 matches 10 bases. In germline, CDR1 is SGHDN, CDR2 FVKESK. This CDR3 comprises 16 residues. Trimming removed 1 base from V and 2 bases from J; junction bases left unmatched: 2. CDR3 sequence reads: CASSQGLAGPKNIQYF. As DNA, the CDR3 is TGTGCCAGCAGCCAAGGACTAGCGGGCCCCAAAAACATTCAGTACTTC.

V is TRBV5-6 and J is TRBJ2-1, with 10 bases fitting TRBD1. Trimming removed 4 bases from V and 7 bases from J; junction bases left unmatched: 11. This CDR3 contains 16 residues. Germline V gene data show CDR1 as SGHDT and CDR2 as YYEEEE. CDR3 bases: TGTGCCAGCAGCCTTTGGGGGGACAGGGGTGGAAATGAGCAGTTCTTC. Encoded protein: CASSLWGDRGGNEQFF.

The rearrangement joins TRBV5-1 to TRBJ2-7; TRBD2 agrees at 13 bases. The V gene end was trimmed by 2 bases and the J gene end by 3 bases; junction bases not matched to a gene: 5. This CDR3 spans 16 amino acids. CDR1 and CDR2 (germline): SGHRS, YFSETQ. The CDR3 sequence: CASSLWTSGSIYEQYF. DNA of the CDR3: TGCGCCAGCAGCTTATGGACTAGCGGGAGTATCTACGAGCAGTACTTC.

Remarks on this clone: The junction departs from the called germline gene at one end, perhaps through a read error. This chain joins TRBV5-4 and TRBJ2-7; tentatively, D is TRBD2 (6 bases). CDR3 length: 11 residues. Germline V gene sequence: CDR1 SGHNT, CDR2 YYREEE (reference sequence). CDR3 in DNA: TGTGCCAGCAGCTTGGGTAGCGGACGTAGCTTC. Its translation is CASSLGSGRSF.

CDR3 amino acids: CASSSGPRRPTGELFF. CDR3 bases: TGTGCCAGCAGTTCGGGCCCTCGGAGGCCCACCGGGGAGCTGTTTTTT. The J gene is TRBJ2-2, the V gene TRBV27; tentatively, D is TRBD2 (5 bases). Germline V gene sequence: CDR1 MNHEY, CDR2 SMNVEV (reference sequence). CDR3 size: 16 residues. V was cut by 4 bases and J by 4 bases, with 16 bases left in between.

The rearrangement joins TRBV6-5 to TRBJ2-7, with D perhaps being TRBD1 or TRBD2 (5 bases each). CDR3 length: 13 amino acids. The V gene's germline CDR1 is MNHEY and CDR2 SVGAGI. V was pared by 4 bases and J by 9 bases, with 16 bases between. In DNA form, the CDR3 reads TGTGCCAGCAGTTCTGGACAAAAAGCGGTGCAGTACTTC. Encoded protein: CASSSGQKAVQYF.

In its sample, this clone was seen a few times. The CDR3 protein is CAISDGSTGNTIYF. Here the CDR3 DNA reads TGTGCCATCAGTGATGGCTCGACTGGAAACACCATATATTTT. The V and J genes are TRBV10-3 and TRBJ1-3; D remains unclear. The V end lost 3 bases, the J end lost 2 bases, and 8 bases lay between the germline ends. Germline V lookup: CDR1 ENHRY, CDR2 SYGVKD. The CDR3 covers 14 residues.

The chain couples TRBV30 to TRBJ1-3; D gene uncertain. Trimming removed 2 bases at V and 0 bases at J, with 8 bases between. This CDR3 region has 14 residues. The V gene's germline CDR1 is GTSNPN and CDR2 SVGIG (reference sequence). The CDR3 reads CAWSKANSGNTIYF. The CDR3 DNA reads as TGTGCCTGGAGTAAGGCTAACTCTGGAAACACCATATATTTT.

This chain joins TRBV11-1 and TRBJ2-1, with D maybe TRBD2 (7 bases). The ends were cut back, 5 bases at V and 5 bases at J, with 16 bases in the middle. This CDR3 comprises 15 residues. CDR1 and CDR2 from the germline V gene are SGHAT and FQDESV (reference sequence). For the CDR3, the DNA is TGTGCCAGCAGCCACGGGGGGCAGATCGACAATGAGCAGTTCTTC. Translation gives CASSHGGQIDNEQFF.

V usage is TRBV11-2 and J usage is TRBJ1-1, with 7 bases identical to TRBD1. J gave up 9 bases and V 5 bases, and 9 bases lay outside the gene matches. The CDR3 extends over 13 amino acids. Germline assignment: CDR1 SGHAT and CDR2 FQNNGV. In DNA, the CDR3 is TGTGCCAGCAGCGGTCCGGGACAGAGACAAGCTTTCTTT. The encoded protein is CASSGPGQRQAFF.

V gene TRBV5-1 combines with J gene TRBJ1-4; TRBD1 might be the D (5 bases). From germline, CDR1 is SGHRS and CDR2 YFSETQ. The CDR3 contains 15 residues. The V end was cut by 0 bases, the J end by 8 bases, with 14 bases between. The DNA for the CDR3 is TGCGCCAGCAGCTTGGGGGGCGAGCGGGGCGAAAAACTGTTTTTT. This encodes CASSLGGERGEKLFF.

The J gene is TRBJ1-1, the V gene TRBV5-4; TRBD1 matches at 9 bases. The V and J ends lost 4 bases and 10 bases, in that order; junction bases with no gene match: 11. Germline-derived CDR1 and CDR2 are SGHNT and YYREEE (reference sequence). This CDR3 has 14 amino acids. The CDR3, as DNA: TGTGCCAGCAGCGTGGACAGGGGAGGGAACGGAGCTTTCTTT. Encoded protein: CASSVDRGGNGAFF. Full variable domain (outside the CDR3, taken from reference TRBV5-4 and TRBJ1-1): ETGVTQSPTHLIKTRGQQVTLRCSSQSGHNTVSWYQQALGQGPQFIFQYYREEENGRGNFPPRFSGLQFPNYSSELNVNALELDDSALYLCASSVDRGGNGAFFGQGTRLTVV.

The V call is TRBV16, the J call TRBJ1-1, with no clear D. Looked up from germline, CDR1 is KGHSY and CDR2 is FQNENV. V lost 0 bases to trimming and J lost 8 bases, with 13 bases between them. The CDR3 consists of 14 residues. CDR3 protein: CASSQSSGDGEAFF. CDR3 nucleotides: TGTGCCAGCAGCCAATCGAGCGGGGATGGGGAAGCTTTCTTT. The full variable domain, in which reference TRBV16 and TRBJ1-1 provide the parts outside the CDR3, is GEEVAQTPKHLVRGEGQKAKLYCAPIKGHSYVFWYQQVLKNEFKFLISFQNENVFDETGMPKERFSAKCLPNSPCSLEIQATKLEDSAVYFCASSQSSGDGEAFFGQGTRLTVV.

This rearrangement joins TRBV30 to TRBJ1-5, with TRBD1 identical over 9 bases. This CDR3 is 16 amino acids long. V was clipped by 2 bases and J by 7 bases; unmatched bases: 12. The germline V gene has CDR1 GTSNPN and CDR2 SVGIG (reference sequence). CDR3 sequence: CAWSTAGTGWLQPQHF. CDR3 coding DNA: TGTGCCTGGAGTACAGCCGGGACAGGGTGGCTCCAGCCCCAGCATTTT. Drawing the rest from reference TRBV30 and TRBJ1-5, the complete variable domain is SQTIHQWPATLVQPVGSPLSLECTVEGTSNPNLYWYRQAAGRGLQLLFYSVGIGQISSEVPQNLSASRPQDRQFILSSKKLLLSDSGFYLCAWSTAGTGWLQPQHFGDGTRLSIL.

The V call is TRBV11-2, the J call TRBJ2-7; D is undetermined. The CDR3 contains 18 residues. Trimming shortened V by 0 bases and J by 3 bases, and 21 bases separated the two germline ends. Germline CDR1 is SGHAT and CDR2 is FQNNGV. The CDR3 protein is CASSLDVAATLSFYEQYF. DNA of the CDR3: TGTGCCAGCAGCTTAGATGTGGCGGCCACACTCTCTTTCTACGAGCAGTACTTC.

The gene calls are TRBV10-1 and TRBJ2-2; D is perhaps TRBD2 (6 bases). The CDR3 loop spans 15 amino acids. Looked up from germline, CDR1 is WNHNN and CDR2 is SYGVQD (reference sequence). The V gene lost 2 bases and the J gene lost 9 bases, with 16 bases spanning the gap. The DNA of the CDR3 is TGCGCCAGCAGTGAGGGCGGGAAACCAAGCCGGGAGCTGTTTTTT. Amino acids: CASSEGGKPSRELFF.

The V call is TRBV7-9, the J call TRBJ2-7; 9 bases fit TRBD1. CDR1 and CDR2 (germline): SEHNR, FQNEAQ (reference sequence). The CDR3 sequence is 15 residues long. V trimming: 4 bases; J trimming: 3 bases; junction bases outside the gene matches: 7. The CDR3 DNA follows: TGTGCCAGCAGCTCCGGCGGGGACAGGGACTACGAGCAGTACTTC. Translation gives CASSSGGDRDYEQYF.

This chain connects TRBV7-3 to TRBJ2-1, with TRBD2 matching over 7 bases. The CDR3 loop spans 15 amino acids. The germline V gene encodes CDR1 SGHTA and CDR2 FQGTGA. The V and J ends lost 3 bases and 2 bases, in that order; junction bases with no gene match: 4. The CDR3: CASSFAAGAYNEQFF. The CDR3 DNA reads TGTGCCAGCAGCTTCGCTGCGGGAGCCTACAATGAGCAGTTCTTC.

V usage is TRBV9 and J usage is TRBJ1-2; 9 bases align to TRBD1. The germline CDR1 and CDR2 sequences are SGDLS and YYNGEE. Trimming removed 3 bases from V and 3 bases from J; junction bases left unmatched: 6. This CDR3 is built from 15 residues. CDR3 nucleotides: TGTGCCAGCAGCGCGTCGACAGGGGGGCACTATGGCTACACCTTC. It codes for CASSASTGGHYGYTF.

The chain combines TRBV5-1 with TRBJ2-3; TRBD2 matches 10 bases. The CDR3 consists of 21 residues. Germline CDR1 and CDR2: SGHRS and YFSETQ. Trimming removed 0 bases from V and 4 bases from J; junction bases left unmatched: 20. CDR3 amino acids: CASSLAWLAGEYMSSPDTQYF. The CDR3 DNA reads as TGCGCCAGCAGCTTGGCCTGGCTAGCGGGAGAATATATGTCATCCCCAGATACGCAGTATTTT.

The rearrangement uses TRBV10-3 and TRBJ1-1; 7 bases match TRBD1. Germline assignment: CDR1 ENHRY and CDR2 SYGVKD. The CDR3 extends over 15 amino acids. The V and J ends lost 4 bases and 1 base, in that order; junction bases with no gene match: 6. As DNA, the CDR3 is TGTGCCATCAGTGTATTCGGACAGGAGAACACTGAAGCTTTCTTT. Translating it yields CAISVFGQENTEAFF.

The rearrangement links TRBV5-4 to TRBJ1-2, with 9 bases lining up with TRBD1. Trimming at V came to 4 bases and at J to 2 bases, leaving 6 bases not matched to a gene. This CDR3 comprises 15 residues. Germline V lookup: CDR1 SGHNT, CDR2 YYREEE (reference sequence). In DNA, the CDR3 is TGTGCCAGCAGCCCCGGGACAGGGATAAACTATGGCTACACCTTC. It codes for CASSPGTGINYGYTF.

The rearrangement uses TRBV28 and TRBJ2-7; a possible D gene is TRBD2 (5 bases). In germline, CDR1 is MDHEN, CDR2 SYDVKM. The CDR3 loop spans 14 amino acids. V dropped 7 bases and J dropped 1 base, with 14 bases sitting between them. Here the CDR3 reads CASTSILGSYEQYF. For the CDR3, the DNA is TGTGCCAGCACTAGCATATTGGGATCCTACGAGCAGTACTTC.

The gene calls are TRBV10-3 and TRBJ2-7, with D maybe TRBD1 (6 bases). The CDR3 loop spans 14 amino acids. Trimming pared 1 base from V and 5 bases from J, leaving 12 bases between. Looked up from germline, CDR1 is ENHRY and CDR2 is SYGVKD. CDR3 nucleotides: TGTGCCATCAGTGAGTGGGGGCAGGGCCACGAGCAGTACTTC. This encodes CAISEWGQGHEQYF.

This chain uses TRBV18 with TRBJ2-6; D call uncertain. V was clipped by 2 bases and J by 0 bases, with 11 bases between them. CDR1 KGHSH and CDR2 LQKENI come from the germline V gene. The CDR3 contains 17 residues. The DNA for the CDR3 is TGTGCCAGCTCACCAGATTCCCAGGCCTCTGGGGCCAACGTCCTGACTTTC. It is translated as CASSPDSQASGANVLTF.